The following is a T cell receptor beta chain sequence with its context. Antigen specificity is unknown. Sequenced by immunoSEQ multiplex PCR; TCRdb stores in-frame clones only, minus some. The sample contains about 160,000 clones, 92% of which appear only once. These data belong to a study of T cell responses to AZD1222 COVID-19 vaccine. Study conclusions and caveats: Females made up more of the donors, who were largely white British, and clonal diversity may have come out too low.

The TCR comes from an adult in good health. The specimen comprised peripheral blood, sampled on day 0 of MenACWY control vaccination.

The CDR3 nucleotides are TGTGCCAGCAGTTTGACAGGGGGTGGTGGCTACACCTTC. Encoded protein: CASSLTGGGGYTF. The V call is TRBV6-5, the J call TRBJ1-2; 9 bases align to TRBD1. The CDR3 runs 13 residues. Germline CDR1 is MNHEY and CDR2 is SVGAGI. V trimming: 4 bases; J trimming: 7 bases; junction bases outside the gene matches: 4.